This T cell receptor beta chain was obtained from a study of blood T cell repertoires in COVID-19. Background on the study: COVID-19 samples from acute and convalescent phases originated in the United States, Italy and Spain.

Some clones are missing from TCRdb's copy, which holds only in-frame ones; the method was immunoSEQ multiplex PCR. The repertoire holds about 190,000 clones, with roughly 90% as singletons. CDR3 length equals 13 residues. The J segment lost 15 bases and the V segment lost 1 base, leaving 9 bases of the junction unmatched. Germline CDR1 reads LGHNA; CDR2 reads YNFKEQ. This TCR was recovered from a woman between 40 and 50 years old who had recovered from COVID-19. V usage is TRBV4-2 and J usage is TRBJ2-1; 7 nucleotides agree with TRBD2. The specimen was peripheral blood. CDR3 nucleotide sequence: TGTGCCAGCAGCCAAGGGGAGGTGACTAGCCCGTTCTTC. It codes for CASSQGEVTSPFF.